This record concerns one T cell receptor beta chain sequence. The data originate from a study of T cells after somatic rescue of genetic block. Trimming cost V 4 bases and J 8 bases; bases outside gene matches: 6. The CDR3 covers 14 residues. Germline V CDR1 and CDR2: SGHNT, YENEEA. TCRdb's table, derived via immunoSEQ multiplex PCR, lists solely in-frame clones and lacks some. The sample contains 12,000 to 15,000 clones, roughly 70% of which appear only once. This TCR derives from a man between 18 and 35 years old. Source material: peripheral blood mononuclear cells (PBMCs). The chain has TRBV11-3 and TRBJ1-4; TRBD1 matches 8 bases. In DNA, the CDR3 is TGTGCCAGCAGCTGGACAGGGAGGCGGGAAAAACTGTTTTTT. Its protein is CASSWTGRREKLFF.